This T cell receptor (beta chain) was recovered during a study of T cell repertoires in cytomegalovirus infection. In the study overall: Public TCR beta signature analysis indicated the presence of both CMV infection and matching HLA type. General study results and limits: The ex vivo response was dominated by HLA-C-restricted CMV-specific TCR beta clonotypes. The cumulative frequency of public TCR beta families identified carriers of CMV plus the relevant HLA.

This CDR3 contains 16 residues. V lost 0 bases, J lost 3 bases, and 3 bases stayed unmatched. Per germline, CDR1 MNHEY and CDR2 SVGEGT. TCRdb ran MiXCR on the reads and lists one entry per CDR3 protein. Among 250,000 to 300,000 distinct CDR3 sequences listed, roughly 23% were seen once. This clonotype showed up just a few times. The antigen is not known. The specimen sequenced was PBMCs. The chain is built from TRBV6-2 or TRBV6-3 and TRBJ2-1; 9 nucleotides match TRBD2. The receptor was isolated from a human donor in good health (CMV status not recorded). Some clones in this sample may be carry-over from other donors' samples. CDR3 in amino acids: CASSYSSGGFYNEQFF. CDR3 sequence (DNA): TGTGCCAGCAGTTACTCTAGCGGGGGCTTCTACAATGAGCAGTTCTTC.